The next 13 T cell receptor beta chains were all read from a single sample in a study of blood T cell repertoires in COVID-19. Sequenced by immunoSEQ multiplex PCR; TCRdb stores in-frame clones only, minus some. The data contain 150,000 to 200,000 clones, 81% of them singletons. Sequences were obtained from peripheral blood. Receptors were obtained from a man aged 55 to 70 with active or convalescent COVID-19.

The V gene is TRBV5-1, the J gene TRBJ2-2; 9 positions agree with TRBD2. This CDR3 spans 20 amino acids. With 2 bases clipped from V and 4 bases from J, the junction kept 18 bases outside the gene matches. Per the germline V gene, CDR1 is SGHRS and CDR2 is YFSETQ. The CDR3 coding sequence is TGCGCCAGCAGCTTTTCCACGACTAGCGGCCGCCGACCTATCACCGGGGAGCTGTTTTTT. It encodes CASSFSTTSGRRPITGELFF.

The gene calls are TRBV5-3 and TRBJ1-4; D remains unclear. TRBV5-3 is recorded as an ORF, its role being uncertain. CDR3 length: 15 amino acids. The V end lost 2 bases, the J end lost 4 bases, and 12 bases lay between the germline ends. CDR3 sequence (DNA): TGTGCCAGAAGCTTACGCACCAGGATTAATGAAAAACTGTTTTTT. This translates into CARSLRTRINEKLFF.

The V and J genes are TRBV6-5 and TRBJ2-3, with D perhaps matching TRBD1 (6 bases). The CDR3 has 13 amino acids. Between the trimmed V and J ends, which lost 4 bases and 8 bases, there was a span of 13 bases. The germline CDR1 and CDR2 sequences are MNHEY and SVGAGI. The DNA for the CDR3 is TGTGCCAGCAGTTCGCCAGGGGCGGGTACGCAGTATTTT. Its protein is CASSSPGAGTQYF.

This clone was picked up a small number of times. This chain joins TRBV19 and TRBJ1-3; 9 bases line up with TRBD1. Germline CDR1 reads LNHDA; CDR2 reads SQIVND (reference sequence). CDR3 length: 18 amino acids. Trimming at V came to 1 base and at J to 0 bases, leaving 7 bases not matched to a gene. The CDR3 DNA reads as TGTGCCAGTAGTATAGGGGACAGGGTCCGACTCTCTGGAAACACCATATATTTT. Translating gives CASSIGDRVRLSGNTIYF.

CDR3 amino acids: CASSSGQTNEKLFF. CDR3 coding DNA: TGTGCCAGCAGCTCGGGACAGACTAATGAAAAACTGTTTTTT. V and J are TRBV11-2 and TRBJ1-4; TRBD1 matches at 7 bases. CDR3 length equals 14 residues. Per germline, CDR1 SGHAT and CDR2 FQNNGV. V shed 4 bases, J shed 2 bases, and the junction held 1 base outside the gene matches.

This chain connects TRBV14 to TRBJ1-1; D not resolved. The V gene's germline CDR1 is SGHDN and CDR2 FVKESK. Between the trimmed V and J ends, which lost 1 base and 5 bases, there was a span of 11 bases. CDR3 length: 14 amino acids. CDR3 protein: CASSQGFPGTEAFF. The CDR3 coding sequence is TGTGCCAGCAGCCAAGGATTCCCGGGGACTGAAGCTTTCTTT.

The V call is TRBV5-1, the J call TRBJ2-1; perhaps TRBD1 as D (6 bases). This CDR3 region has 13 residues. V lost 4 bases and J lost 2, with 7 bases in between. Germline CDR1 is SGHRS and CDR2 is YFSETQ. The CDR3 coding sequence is TGCGCCAGCAGCACAGGGACCTACAATGAGCAGTTCTTC. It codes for CASSTGTYNEQFF.

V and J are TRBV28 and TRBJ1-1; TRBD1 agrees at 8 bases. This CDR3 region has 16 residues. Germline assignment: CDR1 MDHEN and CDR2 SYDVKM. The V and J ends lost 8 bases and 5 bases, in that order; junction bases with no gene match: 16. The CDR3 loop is CASPSPTGQGRTEAFF. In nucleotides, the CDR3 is TGTGCCAGCCCTTCGCCGACCGGACAGGGTAGGACTGAAGCTTTCTTT.

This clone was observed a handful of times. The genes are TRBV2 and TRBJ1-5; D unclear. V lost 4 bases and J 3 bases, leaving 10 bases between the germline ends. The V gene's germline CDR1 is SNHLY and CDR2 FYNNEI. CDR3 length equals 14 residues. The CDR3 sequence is CASSVVRYNQPQHF. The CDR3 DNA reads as TGTGCCAGCAGTGTGGTGCGGTACAATCAGCCCCAGCATTTT. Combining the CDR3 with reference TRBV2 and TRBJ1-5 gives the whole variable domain EPEVTQTPSHQVTQMGQEVILRCVPISNHLYFYWYRQILGQKVEFLVSFYNNEISEKSEIFDDQFSVERPDGSNFTLKIRSTKLEDSAMYFCASSVVRYNQPQHFGDGTRLSIL.

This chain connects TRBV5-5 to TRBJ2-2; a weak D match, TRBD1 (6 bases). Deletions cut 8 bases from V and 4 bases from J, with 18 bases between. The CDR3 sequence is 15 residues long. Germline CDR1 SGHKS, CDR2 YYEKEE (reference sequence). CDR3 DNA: TGTGCCAGTTTCAAAGAGGGGGTGTTCACCGGGGAGCTGTTTTTT. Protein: CASFKEGVFTGELFF.

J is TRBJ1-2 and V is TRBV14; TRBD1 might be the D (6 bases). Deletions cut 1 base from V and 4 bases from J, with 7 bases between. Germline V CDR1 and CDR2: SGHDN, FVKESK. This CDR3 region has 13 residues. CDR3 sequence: CASSQARGYGYTF. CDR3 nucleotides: TGTGCCAGCAGCCAAGCCAGGGGCTATGGCTACACCTTC.

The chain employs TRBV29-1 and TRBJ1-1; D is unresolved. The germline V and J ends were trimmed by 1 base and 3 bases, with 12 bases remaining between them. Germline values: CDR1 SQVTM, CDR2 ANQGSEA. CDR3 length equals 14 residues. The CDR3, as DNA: TGCAGCGTTGAAGTCGGAGGGCTGGACACTGAAGCTTTCTTT. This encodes CSVEVGGLDTEAFF.

CDR3 loop: CASSPRGTDTQYF. CDR3 bases: TGTGCCAGCAGCCCCCGTGGCACAGATACGCAGTATTTT. This chain joins TRBV3-1 (or the pseudogene TRBV3-2) and TRBJ2-3; no reliable D call. Looked up from germline, CDR1 is LGHDT and CDR2 is YNNKEL (reference sequence). V was shortened by 4 bases and J by 1 base, with 6 bases between the two germline ends. The CDR3 extends over 13 amino acids.